The 30 T cell receptor beta chains presented below share a single source sample, sequenced in a study of blood T cell repertoires in COVID-19. The method was immunoSEQ multiplex PCR; TCRdb's version includes in-frame clones alone and lacks a portion of them. This table has some 260,000 clones, roughly 80% appearing once. Specimen: peripheral blood. These receptors were taken from a man of 80 years or more with acute or convalescent COVID-19.

This clone has just one count. V is TRBV9 and J is TRBJ2-7; the D gene is possibly TRBD1 (5 bases). Germline V gives CDR1 SGDLS, CDR2 YYNGEE. V was shortened by 5 bases and J by 3 bases, with 18 bases between the two germline ends. The CDR3 is 15 amino acids. For the CDR3, the DNA is TGTGCCAGCAGTCCCCACCAGGGCTTGTACTACGAGCAGTACTTC. Amino acids: CASSPHQGLYYEQYF. The complete variable domain, with remaining parts taken from reference TRBV9 and TRBJ2-7, reads DSGVTQTPKHLITATGQRVTLRCSPRSGDLSVYWYQQSLDQGLQFLIQYYNGEERAKGNILERFSAQQFPDLHSELNLSSLELGDSALYFCASSPHQGLYYEQYFGPGTRLTVT.

Written as DNA, the CDR3 is TGTGCCAGCAGCTTAGCCCTGCGGGGGGGGGAGCAGTACTTC. Translated, it gives CASSLALRGGEQYF. V and J are TRBV7-2 and TRBJ2-7, with 9 bases matching TRBD2. Germline values: CDR1 SGHTA, CDR2 FQGNSA. The CDR3 has 14 amino acids. The J segment lost 7 bases and the V segment lost 0 bases, leaving 4 bases of the junction unmatched.

The rearrangement joins TRBV7-2 to TRBJ2-3; 7 nucleotides agree with TRBD2. With 5 bases clipped from V and 5 bases from J, the junction kept 13 bases outside the gene matches. CDR1 is SGHTA and CDR2 is FQGNSA in the germline V gene. The CDR3 spans 16 residues. CDR3 in amino acids: CASSPGTTHILDTQYF. As DNA, the CDR3 is TGTGCCAGCAGCCCCGGGACTACCCACATCTTAGATACGCAGTATTTT.

The chain is built from TRBV10-2 and TRBJ2-1; 7 positions agree with TRBD1. Germline CDR1 and CDR2: WSHSY and SAAADI. The CDR3 runs to 14 residues. V shed 7 bases and J 8 bases; nucleotides not matched to a gene: 11. The CDR3 sequence is CASIDRVLGDEQFF. CDR3 in DNA: TGCGCCAGCATTGACAGGGTGCTCGGCGATGAGCAGTTCTTC.

V usage is TRBV15 and J usage is TRBJ2-1, with 11 bases matching TRBD2. Germline CDR1 reads LNHNV; CDR2 reads YYDKDF (reference sequence). V lost 0 bases, J lost 6 bases, and 4 bases stayed unmatched. CDR3 length equals 16 residues. The CDR3 coding sequence is TGTGCCACCAGCAGAGATATTAGCGGGGGGGCCAATGAGCAGTTCTTC. Its protein is CATSRDISGGANEQFF.

The V call is TRBV2, the J call TRBJ2-7, with a possible D match to TRBD1 (6 bases). V was shortened by 6 bases and J by 1 base, with 13 bases between the two germline ends. CDR3 length equals 14 residues. Germline CDR1 and CDR2: SNHLY and FYNNEI. This CDR3 is CASRWDIPSYEQYF. DNA of the CDR3: TGTGCCAGCAGGTGGGACATTCCATCCTACGAGCAGTACTTC.

This chain connects TRBV6-1 to TRBJ1-1; 9 bases agree with TRBD1. V lost 4 bases and J lost 3; bases outside the gene matches: 12. Germline assignment: CDR1 MNHNS and CDR2 SASEGT. The CDR3 extends over 17 amino acids. Here the CDR3 DNA reads TGTGCCAGCAGTGGGGGACAGGGATGGGTAGAGGACACTGAAGCTTTCTTT. Translating it yields CASSGGQGWVEDTEAFF.

This sequence joins TRBV6-2 or TRBV6-3 and TRBJ2-1; 7 bases line up with TRBD2. Germline assignment: CDR1 MNHEY and CDR2 SVGEGT. This CDR3 comprises 16 residues. The junction had 11 bases not matched to a gene; V was cut back by 0 bases and J by 9 bases. The CDR3 DNA follows: TGTGCCAGCAGTTACTCGAAGGCCCGGGAGCGGGGTGAGCAGTTCTTC. Its protein is CASSYSKARERGEQFF.

The chain couples TRBV27 to TRBJ2-3; 7 bases fit TRBD2. Trimming cost V 4 bases and J 4 bases; bases outside gene matches: 11. The CDR3 has 16 amino acids. Germline values: CDR1 MNHEY, CDR2 SMNVEV (reference sequence). CDR3: CASSYRGWGGPDTQYF. CDR3 coding DNA: TGTGCCAGCAGTTACCGAGGTTGGGGGGGACCAGATACGCAGTATTTT.

This chain connects TRBV18 to TRBJ2-7; TRBD2 aligns across 8 bases. J lost 0 bases, V lost 3 bases, and 7 bases had no gene match. Germline values: CDR1 KGHSH, CDR2 LQKENI. This CDR3 region has 16 residues. CDR3 sequence (DNA): TGTGCCAGCTCACCTCTAAGCGGGAGCCTCTCCTACGAGCAGTACTTC. Encoded protein: CASSPLSGSLSYEQYF.

The J gene is TRBJ2-2, the V gene TRBV7-5; the table gives TRBD2 as D, unverified against the DNA. TRBV7-5 is shown as a pseudogene. This CDR3 contains 16 residues. CDR3 protein: CAGRLAGARGTGELFF. DNA for the CDR3: TGTGCCGGCAGGCTAGCGGGAGCGCGGGGAACCGGGGAGCTGTTTTTT.

This clone was seen more than once but under ten times. V is TRBV6-2 or TRBV6-3 and J is TRBJ2-1, with a weak D call TRBD1 (5 bases). CDR1 and CDR2 (germline): MNHEY, SVGEGT. There are 11 residues in the CDR3. V was clipped by 6 bases and J by 9 bases, with 9 bases between them. The CDR3 sequence is CASSDRGEQFF. CDR3 nucleotides: TGTGCCAGCAGCGACAGAGGTGAGCAGTTCTTC.

This clone turned up a few times. The chain carries TRBV7-2 and TRBJ1-5, with unresolved D. The CDR3 totals 16 residues. CDR1 and CDR2 (germline): SGHTA, FQGNSA. V was clipped by 2 bases and J by 0 bases, with 11 bases between them. CDR3: CASSLLVANSNQPQHF. The CDR3 coding sequence is TGTGCCAGCAGCTTACTCGTGGCAAATAGCAATCAGCCCCAGCATTTT.

V and J are TRBV7-3 and TRBJ2-5, with a weak D call TRBD1 (6 bases). The germline V and J ends were trimmed by 5 bases and 5 bases, with 18 bases remaining between them. CDR1 is SGHTA and CDR2 is FQGTGA in the germline V gene. This CDR3 is 15 amino acids long. The chain's CDR3 is CASSLGDRRRETQYF. In DNA, the CDR3 is TGTGCCAGCAGCCTGGGCGACAGGAGGAGGGAGACCCAGTACTTC.

The chain links TRBV4-1 to TRBJ2-7; 8 positions match TRBD1. After removal of 0 bases from V and 5 bases from J, the junction contained 12 bases not matched to a gene. Per germline, CDR1 MGHRA and CDR2 YSYEKL. The CDR3 runs 17 residues. The CDR3 DNA reads TGCGCCAGCAGCCAAGACGCACTTTGGACAGGGCGGAACGAGCAGTACTTC. Encoded protein: CASSQDALWTGRNEQYF.

CDR3 amino acids: CASSFFRGRDTDTQYF. Written as DNA, the CDR3 is TGTGCCAGCAGCTTTTTTAGGGGAAGGGACACAGATACGCAGTATTTT. The chain links TRBV7-6 to TRBJ2-3, with D tentatively TRBD1 (5 bases). This CDR3 region has 16 residues. The germline V gene has CDR1 SGHVS and CDR2 FNYEAQ. V lost 3 bases to trimming and J lost 2 bases, with 15 bases between them.

The table lists this clone with a few counts. The gene calls are TRBV25-1 and TRBJ2-7; perhaps TRBD1 as D (5 bases). The CDR3 length is 12 residues. The germline CDR1 and CDR2 sequences are MGHDK and SYGVNS. Between the trimmed V and J ends, which lost 4 bases and 3 bases, there was a span of 7 bases. CDR3 protein: CASSGDSYEQYF. CDR3 DNA sequence: TGTGCCAGCAGTGGTGACAGCTACGAGCAGTACTTC.

J is TRBJ2-1 and V is TRBV19; TRBD2 matches at 7 bases. The CDR3 runs 18 residues. After removal of 3 bases from V and 5 bases from J, the junction contained 16 bases not matched to a gene. Germline values: CDR1 LNHDA, CDR2 SQIVND (reference sequence). In DNA form, the CDR3 reads TGTGCCAGTAGTATCTATTCGACTAGCCAGGGCCCGAACAATGAGCAGTTCTTC. It encodes CASSIYSTSQGPNNEQFF.

The gene calls are TRBV6-2 or TRBV6-3 and TRBJ2-3, with 7 positions matching TRBD1. The CDR3 is 18 residues long. The trim removed 0 bases at V and 0 bases at J, leaving 9 bases unmatched. The germline V gene has CDR1 MNHEY and CDR2 SVGEGT. CDR3: CASSYSSGQPASTDTQYF. In DNA form, the CDR3 reads TGTGCCAGCAGTTACTCGTCGGGACAGCCTGCTAGCACAGATACGCAGTATTTT.

Only a few counts were recorded for this clone. The chain joins TRBV7-9 to TRBJ1-5; D gene unclear. The V end was cut by 5 bases, the J end by 4 bases, with 15 bases between. The CDR3 is 15 residues long. In germline, CDR1 is SEHNR, CDR2 FQNEAQ (reference sequence). CDR3 nucleotides: TGTGCCAGCAGCCCGTCGAGGTACGGGAATCAGCCCCAGCATTTT. Its translation: CASSPSRYGNQPQHF.

The chain joins TRBV19 to TRBJ1-3; weak D call: TRBD1 (6 bases). The CDR3 contains 17 residues. The V end lost 5 bases, the J end lost 3 bases, and 20 bases lay between the germline ends. Germline V CDR1 and CDR2: LNHDA, SQIVND (reference sequence). The CDR3 loop reads CASSSRWGTKLGNTIYF. The CDR3 DNA reads TGTGCCAGTAGTTCCCGGTGGGGGACAAAGCTTGGAAACACCATATATTTT.

The chain carries TRBV10-3 and TRBJ1-1; a possible D gene is TRBD1 (6 bases). The CDR3 loop spans 13 amino acids. The V end lost 6 bases, the J end lost 8 bases, and 16 bases lay between the germline ends. CDR1 ENHRY and CDR2 SYGVKD come from the germline V gene. As DNA, the CDR3 is TGTGCCATCAGGGACAGCACGGCCGACGAAGCTTTCTTT. This encodes CAIRDSTADEAFF.

V gene TRBV23-1 combines with J gene TRBJ2-5; the D gene is possibly TRBD2 (6 bases). TRBV23-1 is designated an ORF whose function remains uncertain. CDR3 length: 13 amino acids. The V end was cut by 5 bases, the J end by 1 base, with 8 bases between. For the CDR3, the DNA is TGCGCCAGCAGTGAGCGGGCCCAAGAGACCCAGTACTTC. Translating it yields CASSERAQETQYF.

J is TRBJ2-1 and V is TRBV5-1; 11 bases are a match to TRBD1. The J segment lost 7 bases and the V segment lost 2 bases, leaving 8 bases of the junction unmatched. This CDR3 spans 16 amino acids. Per the germline V gene, CDR1 is SGHRS and CDR2 is YFSETQ. The CDR3 loop reads CASSFSTGTGGNEQFF. The CDR3 nucleotides read TGCGCCAGCAGCTTTTCAACCGGGACAGGGGGTAATGAGCAGTTCTTC.

This chain joins TRBV18 and TRBJ2-7, with 7 nucleotides matching TRBD1. In germline, CDR1 is KGHSH, CDR2 LQKENI. V gave up 4 bases and J gave up 3 bases; unmatched junction bases: 9. This CDR3 has 15 residues. The CDR3, as DNA: TGTGCCAGCTCACTCTCAGGGACAGTGAGCTACGAGCAGTACTTC. Protein product: CASSLSGTVSYEQYF.

The V gene is TRBV28, the J gene TRBJ1-5; tentatively, D is TRBD1 (5 bases). Trimming left V 5 bases short and J 6 bases short, with 8 bases between. The germline CDR1 and CDR2 sequences are MDHEN and SYDVKM. There are 12 residues in the CDR3. For the CDR3, the DNA is TGTGCCAGCAGTCGACAGCTTCAGCCCCAGCATTTT. Translation gives CASSRQLQPQHF.

The V gene is TRBV11-3, the J gene TRBJ2-3; 9 nucleotides agree with TRBD1. CDR3 length: 19 residues. V trimming: 0 bases; J trimming: 0 bases; junction bases outside the gene matches: 10. Germline CDR1 SGHNT, CDR2 YENEEA. In DNA, the CDR3 is TGTGCCAGCAGCTTAGAACGGGACAGGGACGAGCAGAGCACAGATACGCAGTATTTT. This codes for CASSLERDRDEQSTDTQYF.

This sequence joins TRBV10-1 and TRBJ1-1, with a tentative D call TRBD1 (5 bases). Trimming removed 6 bases at V and 4 bases at J, with 15 bases between. The CDR3 loop spans 14 amino acids. Germline V gene sequence: CDR1 WNHNN, CDR2 SYGVQD (reference sequence). The CDR3 bases are TGCGCCAGCAGCCCCTCCCCAGGGATCACTGAAGCTTTCTTT. Translation: CASSPSPGITEAFF.

The chain combines TRBV28 with TRBJ2-1; 9 bases are shared with TRBD1. V shed 8 bases, J shed 9 bases, and the junction held 11 bases outside the gene matches. CDR3 length: 14 residues. The germline V gene has CDR1 MDHEN and CDR2 SYDVKM. The CDR3 sequence: CASCVPGQGPEQFF. The CDR3 DNA follows: TGTGCCAGCTGCGTTCCGGGACAGGGCCCTGAGCAGTTCTTC.

The rearrangement uses TRBV6-2 or TRBV6-3 and TRBJ2-1; TRBD2 aligns across 8 bases. After removal of 2 bases from V and 6 bases from J, the junction contained 9 bases not matched to a gene. The CDR3 extends over 16 amino acids. The germline V gene encodes CDR1 MNHEY and CDR2 SVGEGT. DNA for the CDR3: TGTGCCAGCAGTTACACCGGGACTAGAGTAGGCAATGAGCAGTTCTTC. It encodes CASSYTGTRVGNEQFF.